This T cell receptor beta chain was sequenced in a study of T cell repertoires in cytomegalovirus infection. There are 16 residues in the CDR3. V lost 5 bases to trimming and J lost 1 base; unmatched junction nucleotides: 7. CDR1 and CDR2 from the germline V gene are SGHAT and FQNNGV. This clonotype was seen a few times. In TCRdb, the reads were re-called with MiXCR into one record per CDR3 protein. The sample has over 250,000 distinct CDR3 sequences, roughly 26% seen once. Sequencing input: PBMCs. V and J are TRBV11-2 and TRBJ2-3; the match to TRBD1 covers 9 bases. The receptor was derived from a human donor in good health (CMV status not recorded). Some clones in this sample may be carry-over from other donors' samples. The DNA of the CDR3 is TGTGCCAGCAGCCCAAGGACAGGGGAAGGCACAGATACGCAGTATTTT. Its translation: CASSPRTGEGTDTQYF.